This T cell receptor beta chain comes out of a study of T cell responses to AZD1222 COVID-19 vaccine. Produced via immunoSEQ multiplex PCR; TCRdb's table is partial and in-frame only. The data contain 95,000 to 150,000 clones, 88% of them seen just once; the ten biggest clones take up roughly 4.5%. Trimming took 2 bases from V and 4 from J, leaving 7 bases between them. The CDR3 is 13 amino acids. Looked up from germline, CDR1 is KGHSH and CDR2 is LQKENI. Comment on this clone: Its specificity is unknown.

Study findings and constraints: Recipients of AZD1222 seropositive at baseline numbered only 6 or 7. White British ancestry dominated among donors, who included more females, and clonal diversity was possibly underestimated. With dominance at 160-218 and 743-854, vaccine-associated CD4 TCRs spanned spike.

This TCR was recovered from an adult in good health. This specimen was peripheral blood, taken on day 0 of AZD1222 vaccination. The chain joins TRBV18 to TRBJ2-3; TRBD2 is a possible D gene (5 bases). The CDR3 loop reads CASSPSGSDTQYF. The CDR3 coding sequence is TGTGCCAGCTCACCATCGGGATCAGATACGCAGTATTTT.